What follows are 10 T cell receptor beta chains derived from one specimen sequenced in a study of cytomegalovirus exposure and HLA in healthy donors (dated by TCRdb to about 2017). Receptors were amplified or captured by the immunoSEQ multiplex PCR assay. The table comes from immuneACCESS by way of TCRdb, which keeps in-frame sequences with V and J called. Part of the clones is missing from these tables; in studies checked, under half for an unresolved V gene and the rest for unknown reasons. The sample table holds about 140,000 clones, of which approximately 87% were seen once. Of the sample, about 2.8% falls within the top ten clones. The sequenced sample was PBMCs. These receptor sequences come from a man aged 18 to 35 in good health and CMV-seronegative.

This clone occurred a few times. The V gene is TRBV6-1, the J gene TRBJ2-7; a weak D match, TRBD2 (5 bases). The CDR3 has 13 amino acids. CDR1 MNHNS and CDR2 SASEGT come from the germline V gene. Trimming removed 4 bases at V and 2 bases at J, with 9 bases between. CDR3: CASSVGETYEQYF. The CDR3 bases are TGTGCCAGCAGTGTCGGGGAGACCTACGAGCAGTACTTC.

The chain couples TRBV6-5 to TRBJ2-2; TRBD1 might be the D (5 bases). Germline V gives CDR1 MNHEY, CDR2 SVGAGI. V was clipped by 7 bases and J by 7 bases, with 16 bases between them. The CDR3 is made up of 14 amino acids. The CDR3 bases are TGTGCCAGCATAAGTCCAGGGTTCGGCGGGGAGCTGTTTTTT. Protein product: CASISPGFGGELFF.

The chain carries TRBV27 and TRBJ1-4; 7 nucleotides agree with TRBD1. CDR3 length equals 16 residues. J lost 8 bases, V lost 5 bases, and 14 bases had no gene match. Looked up from germline, CDR1 is MNHEY and CDR2 is SMNVEV (reference sequence). CDR3 bases: TGTGCCAGCAGTCAGGGGCCCGGGACAGCGAAGGAAAAACTGTTTTTT. Protein: CASSQGPGTAKEKLFF.

The DNA of the CDR3 is TGTGCCAGCAGCCCCCGTGGAGTGGTGAATGAGCAGTTCTTC. This translates into CASSPRGVVNEQFF. The chain uses TRBV9 and TRBJ2-1; unclear D gene. The CDR3 extends over 14 amino acids. The V gene lost 4 bases and the J gene lost 7 bases, with 15 bases spanning the gap. Germline CDR1 reads SGDLS; CDR2 reads YYNGEE. Filled out from reference TRBV9 and TRBJ2-1, the complete variable domain reads DSGVTQTPKHLITATGQRVTLRCSPRSGDLSVYWYQQSLDQGLQFLIQYYNGEERAKGNILERFSAQQFPDLHSELNLSSLELGDSALYFCASSPRGVVNEQFFGPGTRLTVL.

This clone came up once. The rearrangement joins TRBV4-1 to TRBJ1-2; 9 bases match TRBD1. The CDR3 is 19 amino acids. The germline V gene encodes CDR1 MGHRA and CDR2 YSYEKL. Trimming removed 0 bases from V and 3 bases from J; junction bases left unmatched: 14. CDR3 nucleotides: TGCGCCAGCAGCCAAGAAAGGTCGGACAGGGGTTTACTATACTATGGCTACACCTTC. It yields the protein CASSQERSDRGLLYYGYTF.

V gene TRBV29-1 combines with J gene TRBJ1-1; no firm D call. The CDR3 spans 13 residues. Germline CDR1 and CDR2: SQVTM and ANQGSEA. CDR3 in DNA: TGCACCTTCGTCTCCGGGGTGAACACTGAAGCTTTCTTT. It encodes CTFVSGVNTEAFF.

The rearrangement links TRBV4-1 to TRBJ1-1; 8 bases line up with TRBD1. In germline, CDR1 is MGHRA, CDR2 YSYEKL. There are 15 residues in the CDR3. J lost 1 base, V lost 1 base, and 2 bases had no gene match. The CDR3 protein is CASSQGGQENTEAFF. Written as DNA, the CDR3 is TGCGCCAGCAGCCAAGGGGGACAGGAGAACACTGAAGCTTTCTTT.

V gene TRBV27 combines with J gene TRBJ2-1; 8 nucleotides agree with TRBD2. After removal of 7 bases from V and 8 bases from J, the junction contained 10 bases not matched to a gene. The germline V gene has CDR1 MNHEY and CDR2 SMNVEV (reference sequence). There are 14 residues in the CDR3. CDR3 sequence (DNA): TGTGCCAGCACTCTGTCTAGCGGGTTCGATGAGCAGTTCTTC. As protein: CASTLSSGFDEQFF.

The V call is TRBV5-4, the J call TRBJ2-4, with 8 bases aligning to TRBD1. V gave up 4 bases and J gave up 0 bases; unmatched junction bases: 6. Per germline, CDR1 SGHNT and CDR2 YYREEE (reference sequence). CDR3 size: 16 residues. CDR3 region: CASSGRTGTAKNIQYF. The CDR3 DNA sequence: TGTGCCAGCAGCGGGAGGACAGGGACAGCCAAAAACATTCAGTACTTC.

As DNA, the CDR3 is TGTGCCAGCAGCCACCGGGACAGGAACACCGGGGAGCTGTTTTTT. It encodes CASSHRDRNTGELFF. This chain connects TRBV7-9 to TRBJ2-2; TRBD1 matches at 7 bases. This CDR3 contains 15 residues. With 5 bases clipped from V and 1 base from J, the junction kept 4 bases outside the gene matches. Germline assignment: CDR1 SEHNR and CDR2 FQNEAQ (reference sequence).